This T cell receptor (beta chain) was identified in a study of CD4 and CD8 cells across lung adenocarcinoma regions. This clonotype was picked up a small number of times. V lost 2 bases to trimming and J lost 7 bases; unmatched junction nucleotides: 3. CDR1 MNHNS and CDR2 SASEGT come from the germline V gene. The CDR3 is 13 residues long. TCRdb re-analysed the PCR reads in MiXCR, keeping a single row per CDR3 protein. The sample has 20,000 to 25,000 distinct CDR3 sequences; roughly 54% are singletons. The chain couples TRBV6-1 to TRBJ1-1; the match to TRBD1 covers 8 bases. Sequenced: CD8+ T cells from the center of a lung tumor. This TCR was sampled from a female donor with lung adenocarcinoma. The CD4 and CD8 labels of this study may be unreliable. In nucleotides, the CDR3 is TGTGCCAGCAGTGAACGACAGGGGCTTGAAGCTTTCTTT. This sequence encodes CASSERQGLEAFF.